These 23 T cell receptor beta chains were all obtained from the same sample, sequenced in a study of shared clonotypes between healthy human individuals. Method: immunoSEQ multiplex PCR; TCRdb's copy keeps in-frame clones and lacks some. The table shows around 1 million clones, with 60% to 85% occurring only once. Sequences were obtained from memory CD4+ T cells sorted from blood. This sample's subset: CD45RA-negative fraction. Receptor source: a man younger than 30 in good health.

This clone was counted a single time. The chain is built from TRBV7-3 and TRBJ2-7, with TRBD1 matching over 7 bases. Looked up from germline, CDR1 is SGHTA and CDR2 is FQGTGA. V dropped 5 bases and J dropped 1; count of bases not matched to a gene: 5. The CDR3 is 14 amino acids. CDR3 bases: TGTGCCAGCAGCCCACGGACAGGATCCTACGAGCAGTACTTC. This gives the protein CASSPRTGSYEQYF.

The DNA for the CDR3 is TGCGCCAGCAGCTTGGGACCGACTAATGAAAAACTGTTTTTT. Its translation is CASSLGPTNEKLFF. The chain couples TRBV5-1 to TRBJ1-4; D call uncertain. This CDR3 comprises 14 residues. Germline lookup yields CDR1 SGHRS and CDR2 YFSETQ. Trimming removed 0 bases at V and 2 bases at J, with 5 bases between.

With respect to this clone: Other DNA sequences in this specimen translate into the identical CDR3. This chain uses TRBV10-1 with TRBJ2-3; TRBD2 aligns across 10 bases. Per the germline V gene, CDR1 is WNHNN and CDR2 is SYGVQD (reference sequence). CDR3 length equals 16 residues. With 3 bases clipped from V and 1 base from J, the junction kept 4 bases outside the gene matches. The CDR3 DNA reads TGCGCCAGCAGTGATTTAGCGGGGGGCCGCACAGATACGCAGTATTTT. Its protein product is CASSDLAGGRTDTQYF.

For this clone: The junction and the germline gene differ at one end; a read error may be behind it. The chain couples TRBV7-2 to TRBJ2-1; no clear D gene. The V gene's germline CDR1 is SGHTA and CDR2 FQGNSA. The CDR3 covers 14 residues. The CDR3 reads CASKLTTSNNEQFF. DNA for the CDR3: TGTGCCAGCAAATTGACCACCTCCAACAATGAGCAGTTCTTC.

This CDR3 reads CASGSLGTTGREQYF. In nucleotides, the CDR3 is TGTGCCAGCGGCAGCTTGGGTACGACAGGGCGAGAGCAGTACTTC. The rearrangement links TRBV5-6 to TRBJ2-7; TRBD1 agrees at 7 bases. The CDR3 has 15 amino acids. Germline-derived CDR1 and CDR2 are SGHDT and YYEEEE. With 7 bases clipped from V and 7 bases from J, the junction kept 17 bases outside the gene matches.

The gene calls are TRBV5-5 and TRBJ2-5; no definite D call. CDR1 SGHKS and CDR2 YYEKEE come from the germline V gene (reference sequence). The CDR3 extends over 15 amino acids. V lost 0 bases, J lost 5 bases, and 14 bases lay in between. Here the CDR3 DNA reads TGTGCCAGCAGCTTGGATGGCTCACCCAGGGAGACCCAGTACTTC. Amino acid sequence: CASSLDGSPRETQYF. Full variable domain (remainder filled in from reference TRBV5-5 and TRBJ2-5): DAGVTQSPTHLIKTRGQQVTLRCSPISGHKSVSWYQQVLGQGPQFIFQYYEKEERGRGNFPDRFSARQFPNYSSELNVNALLLGDSALYLCASSLDGSPRETQYFGPGTRLLVL.

The chain is built from TRBV19 and TRBJ1-2, with D tentatively TRBD1 (5 bases). Germline V gene data show CDR1 as LNHDA and CDR2 as SQIVND (reference sequence). The CDR3 length is 14 residues. Trimming took off 4 bases at V and 4 bases at J, with 13 bases between the two ends. The CDR3 region has the DNA TGTGCCAGTAGTAACCGGGGAGGGGTCTATGGCTACACCTTC. Amino acids: CASSNRGGVYGYTF.

The chain has TRBV7-2 and TRBJ2-7; 7 nucleotides line up with TRBD1. The CDR3 runs 15 residues. Germline loops: CDR1 SGHTA, CDR2 FQGNSA. The trim removed 4 bases at V and 2 bases at J, leaving 8 bases unmatched. CDR3: CASSSTTGAAYEQYF. In DNA, the CDR3 is TGTGCCAGCAGCTCAACCACAGGGGCCGCCTACGAGCAGTACTTC.

The chain has TRBV6-5 and TRBJ2-7; D not resolved. Germline values: CDR1 MNHEY, CDR2 SVGAGI. The CDR3 extends over 14 amino acids. Trimming left V 6 bases short and J 5 bases short, with 17 bases between. CDR3 in DNA: TGTGCCAGCAGAAGGGTCCCACTTATCGACGAGCAGTACTTC. Translating it yields CASRRVPLIDEQYF.

The gene calls are TRBV6-5 and TRBJ2-1; D ambiguous. The length of the CDR3 is 11 residues. V dropped 6 bases and J dropped 10 bases, with 10 bases sitting between them. Germline V gene data show CDR1 as MNHEY and CDR2 as SVGAGI. This chain's CDR3 is CASREEGEQFF. The CDR3 DNA sequence: TGTGCCAGCAGAGAGGAAGGCGAGCAGTTCTTC.

This clone was picked up one time. V gene TRBV5-1 combines with J gene TRBJ2-4, with D tentatively TRBD1 or TRBD2 (7 bases each). The ends were cut back, 4 bases at V and 9 bases at J, with 20 bases in the middle. Germline V gives CDR1 SGHRS, CDR2 YFSETQ. This CDR3 has 15 amino acids. CDR3 residues: CASSPRQGEGAIQYF. The CDR3 region has the DNA TGCGCCAGCAGCCCCCGTCAGGGGGAGGGCGCCATTCAGTACTTC.

This sequence joins TRBV6-5 and TRBJ1-6; D is unclear. Germline values: CDR1 MNHEY, CDR2 SVGAGI. The CDR3 sequence is 14 residues long. V lost 6 bases and J lost 13, with 19 bases in between. The CDR3 sequence is CASRSPLRLTPLHF. DNA for the CDR3: TGTGCCAGCAGATCTCCCCTTCGTTTAACGCCCCTCCACTTT.

CDR3 DNA: TGTGCCATCTACAAGGGGGAAAGGGGGTTCACTGAAGCTTTCTTT. The encoded protein is CAIYKGERGFTEAFF. The chain combines TRBV6-1 with TRBJ1-1, with TRBD1 as a possible D gene (6 bases). V shed 10 bases and J shed 4 bases, with 22 bases lying between them. Per the germline V gene, CDR1 is MNHNS and CDR2 is SASEGT. CDR3 size: 15 residues.

This clone was observed once. The V gene is TRBV5-1, the J gene TRBJ1-2; a possible D gene is TRBD1 (5 bases). CDR3 length: 15 residues. The V gene's germline CDR1 is SGHRS and CDR2 YFSETQ. V was shortened by 2 bases and J by 5 bases, with 16 bases between the two germline ends. The CDR3 spells CASSLGPGYSYGYTF. In nucleotides, the CDR3 is TGCGCCAGCAGCTTAGGGCCAGGGTATTCGTATGGCTACACCTTC. The full variable domain, with the rest looked up from reference TRBV5-1 and TRBJ1-2, is KAGVTQTPRYLIKTRGQQVTLSCSPISGHRSVSWYQQTPGQGLQFLFEYFSETQRNKGNFPGRFSGRQFSNSRSEMNVSTLELGDSALYLCASSLGPGYSYGYTFGSGTRLTVV.

V is TRBV5-4 and J is TRBJ1-6; maybe TRBD1 (5 bases). The germline gives CDR1 SGHNT, CDR2 YYREEE (reference sequence). Trimming left V 4 bases short and J 4 bases short, with 15 bases between. This CDR3 contains 16 residues. This chain's CDR3 is CASSPDRDGYNSPLHF. The DNA of the CDR3 is TGTGCCAGCAGCCCTGACCGGGACGGGTATAATTCACCCCTCCACTTT. Full variable domain (rest looked up from reference TRBV5-4 and TRBJ1-6): ETGVTQSPTHLIKTRGQQVTLRCSSQSGHNTVSWYQQALGQGPQFIFQYYREEENGRGNFPPRFSGLQFPNYSSELNVNALELDDSALYLCASSPDRDGYNSPLHFGNGTRLTVT.

DNA of the CDR3: TGTGCCTGGATGGTGGGATCGGTTTCGGGTACCGGGGAGCTGTTTTTT. Residues: CAWMVGSVSGTGELFF. The chain uses TRBV30 and TRBJ2-2; no reliable D call. CDR1 and CDR2 (germline): GTSNPN, SVGIG (reference sequence). The CDR3 loop spans 16 amino acids. Trimming cost V 4 bases and J 5 bases, with 20 bases left between them. The full variable domain, in which reference TRBV30 and TRBJ2-2 provide the parts outside the CDR3, is SQTIHQWPATLVQPVGSPLSLECTVEGTSNPNLYWYRQAAGRGLQLLFYSVGIGQISSEVPQNLSASRPQDRQFILSSKKLLLSDSGFYLCAWMVGSVSGTGELFFGEGSRLTVL.

This clone was observed a single time. The chain joins TRBV28 to TRBJ1-2; 9 nucleotides agree with TRBD1. V was pared by 6 bases and J by 3 bases, with 20 bases of the junction left unmatched. CDR1 and CDR2 (germline): MDHEN, SYDVKM. The CDR3 consists of 19 residues. The CDR3 DNA reads as TGTGCCAGCAGCCGCCTCAATCCGGGACAGGGTGGAGTAGACTATGGCTACACCTTC. Protein sequence: CASSRLNPGQGGVDYGYTF.

Only a few counts were recorded for this clone. This chain uses TRBV5-5 with TRBJ2-3; D may be TRBD1 or TRBD2 (5 bases each). CDR1 and CDR2 from the germline V gene are SGHKS and YYEKEE (reference sequence). The length of the CDR3 is 16 residues. Trimming cost V 4 bases and J 0 bases, with 15 bases left between them. For the CDR3, the DNA is TGTGCCAGCAGCCCGGGGCACTCGTCTAGCACAGATACGCAGTATTTT. Its protein product is CASSPGHSSSTDTQYF.

This clone was counted between two and nine times. V and J are TRBV7-9 and TRBJ1-1; TRBD1 is a possible D gene (5 bases). The V end was cut by 1 base, the J end by 10 bases, with 13 bases between. This CDR3 is 13 amino acids long. Germline CDR1 is SEHNR and CDR2 is FQNEAQ (reference sequence). CDR3: CASSLDPVRGAFF. The CDR3 nucleotides are TGTGCCAGCAGCTTAGATCCGGTTAGGGGAGCTTTCTTT.

The sample holds a few counts of this clone. This rearrangement joins TRBV29-1 to TRBJ1-3; TRBD1 is a possible D gene (6 bases). V lost 8 bases and J lost 0, with 11 bases in between. This CDR3 region has 13 residues. Germline V gene data show CDR1 as SQVTM and CDR2 as ANQGSEA. CDR3 region: CSTGGSSGNTIYF. Here the CDR3 DNA reads TGCAGCACCGGGGGCAGCTCTGGAAACACCATATATTTT.

This chain connects TRBV28 to TRBJ1-6; 9 nucleotides match TRBD1. CDR3 length: 15 amino acids. CDR1 MDHEN and CDR2 SYDVKM come from the germline V gene. The CDR3 DNA reads as TGTGTGGTCACAGGGGGCCTCTCCTATAATTCACCCCTCCACTTT. It yields the protein CVVTGGLSYNSPLHF.

This sequence joins TRBV27 and TRBJ1-2; 8 bases match TRBD1. V lost 2 bases to trimming and J lost 8 bases; unmatched junction nucleotides: 13. The CDR3 has 16 amino acids. The germline V gene has CDR1 MNHEY and CDR2 SMNVEV (reference sequence). DNA for the CDR3: TGTGCCAGCAGTTTAAGGGTGGGGGACAGGACGACGGGCTACACCTTC. It encodes CASSLRVGDRTTGYTF.

A note on this clone: Germline and junction disagree at one end, which may indicate a read error. This rearrangement joins TRBV7-7 to TRBJ2-2, with D unresolved. CDR3 length equals 14 residues. Germline CDR1 SSHAT, CDR2 FNYEAQ (reference sequence). The CDR3 region is CASSQMTGPRELFF. CDR3 nucleotides: TGTGCTAGCAGTCAAATGACCGGGCCTCGGGAGCTGTTTTTT.